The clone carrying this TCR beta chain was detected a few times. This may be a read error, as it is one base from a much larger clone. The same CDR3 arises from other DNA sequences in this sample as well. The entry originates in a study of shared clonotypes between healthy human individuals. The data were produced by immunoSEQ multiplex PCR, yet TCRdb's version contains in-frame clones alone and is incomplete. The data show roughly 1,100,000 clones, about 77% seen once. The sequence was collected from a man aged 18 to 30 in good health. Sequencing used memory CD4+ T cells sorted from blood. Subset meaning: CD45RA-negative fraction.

CDR3 loop: CASSLADTQYF. The CDR3 DNA reads as TGCGCCAGCAGCTTGGCGGATACGCAGTATTTT. V usage is TRBV5-1 and J usage is TRBJ2-3; D not certain. The germline CDR1 and CDR2 sequences are SGHRS and YFSETQ. This CDR3 is 11 amino acids long. Trimming removed 0 bases at V and 6 bases at J, with 2 bases between.